The 21 T cell receptor beta chains given below trace back to one sample, sequenced in a study of CD4 T cells in relation to SARS-CoV-2 and coronaviruses. Method: immunoSEQ multiplex PCR; TCRdb's copy keeps in-frame clones and lacks some. The sample has about 36,000 clones, just over 75% seen once. These TCRs' antigens remain unknown. Sequencing was carried out using memory CD4+ T cells from PBMCs, cultured in vitro. These receptors originate from an adult with COVID-19.

The V call is TRBV14, the J call TRBJ2-1; the D gene is possibly TRBD2 (7 bases). In germline, CDR1 is SGHDN, CDR2 FVKESK. V was pared by 1 base and J by 7 bases, with 17 bases between. This CDR3 is 16 amino acids long. The CDR3 DNA sequence: TGTGCCAGCAGCCAAGGAGGGGGACTACGGAGAAATGAGCAGTTCTTC. It specifies CASSQGGGLRRNEQFF.

The chain links TRBV7-9 to TRBJ1-4, with unresolved D. Trimming took off 5 bases at V and 4 bases at J, with 14 bases between the two ends. CDR3 length: 15 residues. From germline, CDR1 is SEHNR and CDR2 FQNEAQ (reference sequence). The CDR3 loop reads CASSPRSTLNEKLFF. CDR3 DNA: TGTGCCAGCAGCCCCCGGAGTACACTTAATGAAAAACTGTTTTTT.

The chain uses TRBV10-3 and TRBJ2-7, with 10 bases fitting TRBD1. The CDR3 totals 14 residues. CDR1 is ENHRY, CDR2 SYGVKD, per germline. V was pared by 6 bases and J by 1 base, with 3 bases of the junction left unmatched. In DNA form, the CDR3 reads TGTGCCATCAGAGGACAGGGGGGTTCCTACGAGCAGTACTTC. Its protein product is CAIRGQGGSYEQYF.

The V gene is TRBV7-9, the J gene TRBJ2-5, with D possibly being TRBD2 (6 bases). Germline lookup yields CDR1 SEHNR and CDR2 FQNEAQ (reference sequence). Trimming cost V 11 bases and J 5 bases, with 18 bases left between them. The CDR3 runs to 13 residues. CDR3 sequence (DNA): TGTGCCGCTTCAGAGGAGGGACGGGAGACCCAGTACTTC. Translating gives CAASEEGRETQYF.

The chain is built from TRBV4-1 and TRBJ1-5; D gene uncertain. V lost 4 bases and J lost 1, with 11 bases in between. Germline V lookup: CDR1 MGHRA, CDR2 YSYEKL. The CDR3 has 15 residues. CDR3 sequence: CASSLRLTSNQPQHF. DNA for the CDR3: TGCGCCAGCAGCCTCCGCCTTACCAGCAATCAGCCCCAGCATTTT.

The rearrangement joins TRBV9 to TRBJ2-1; 10 bases line up with TRBD2. Per the germline V gene, CDR1 is SGDLS and CDR2 is YYNGEE. V trimming: 3 bases; J trimming: 4 bases; junction bases outside the gene matches: 13. The CDR3 sequence is 18 residues long. CDR3 bases: TGTGCCAGCAGCGCTAGGCGGAATAGCGGGAGGACTTACAATGAGCAGTTCTTC. Residues: CASSARRNSGRTYNEQFF.

This clone appeared a single time. V usage is TRBV6-4 and J usage is TRBJ1-1, with D possibly matching TRBD1 (5 bases). The CDR3 is made up of 13 amino acids. Trimming took off 4 bases at V and 6 bases at J, with 12 bases between the two ends. CDR1 is MRHNA, CDR2 SNTAGT, per germline. This CDR3 reads CASSVERGAEAFF. DNA of the CDR3: TGTGCCAGCAGTGTGGAGAGGGGAGCTGAAGCTTTCTTT.

The chain joins TRBV2 to TRBJ2-7, with TRBD2 identical over 10 bases. Germline V gene lookup returns CDR1 SNHLY and CDR2 FYNNEI. The CDR3 covers 15 residues. Losses at the gene ends were 1 base for V and 2 bases for J; bases not matched to a gene: 2. The CDR3 loop is CASSEGLAGAYEQYF. DNA for the CDR3: TGTGCCAGCAGTGAAGGTCTAGCGGGAGCCTACGAGCAGTACTTC.

The chain links TRBV15 to TRBJ2-7; D remains unclear. Germline CDR1 and CDR2: LNHNV and YYDKDF (reference sequence). The CDR3 has 13 amino acids. Trimming pared 1 base from V and 2 bases from J, leaving 6 bases between. CDR3 nucleotides: TGTGCCACCAGCAGAGGTGGTACCTACGAGCAGTACTTC. Its protein product is CATSRGGTYEQYF.

Here the CDR3 reads CASSRVGGRGYEQYF. CDR3 nucleotide sequence: TGTGCCAGTAGTAGGGTCGGCGGGAGGGGGTACGAGCAGTACTTC. The rearrangement uses TRBV19 and TRBJ2-7, with TRBD2 matching over 9 bases. Trimming at V came to 4 bases and at J to 4 bases, leaving 8 bases not matched to a gene. Germline assignment: CDR1 LNHDA and CDR2 SQIVND (reference sequence). The CDR3 sequence is 15 residues long.

This chain connects TRBV6-2 or TRBV6-3 to TRBJ1-1; 10 nucleotides align to TRBD1. CDR3 length: 17 residues. Germline V lookup: CDR1 MNHEY, CDR2 SVGEGT. Trimming removed 5 bases from V and 3 bases from J; junction bases left unmatched: 12. The CDR3 spells CASSDTGTGVLHTEAFF. In DNA, the CDR3 is TGTGCCAGCAGTGATACCGGGACAGGGGTTTTGCACACTGAAGCTTTCTTT.

The chain joins TRBV7-2 to TRBJ1-5; TRBD1 might be the D (6 bases). The V and J ends lost 5 bases and 3 bases respectively, with 14 bases between them. The CDR3 contains 15 residues. CDR1 is SGHTA and CDR2 is FQGNSA in the germline V gene. The CDR3: CASSPRGGSNQPQHF. DNA of the CDR3: TGTGCCAGCAGCCCCCGCGGGGGCTCCAATCAGCCCCAGCATTTT.

This clone appeared a few times. The chain links TRBV10-3 to TRBJ2-1, with TRBD1 matching 7 bases. Trimming at V came to 3 bases and at J to 11 bases, leaving 7 bases not matched to a gene. Germline lookup yields CDR1 ENHRY and CDR2 SYGVKD. The CDR3 length is 13 residues. The CDR3 DNA reads TGTGCCATCAGTGAATCAGGGACAGATAAGCAGTTCTTC. Translated: CAISESGTDKQFF.

The V gene is TRBV19, the J gene TRBJ2-2, with D possibly matching TRBD1 (6 bases). There are 21 residues in the CDR3. V gave up 6 bases and J gave up 5 bases, with 34 bases separating them. CDR1 and CDR2 (germline): LNHDA, SQIVND (reference sequence). CDR3 loop: CASSMRKRDTHKRDLTGELFF. The CDR3 coding sequence is TGTGCCAGTAGCATGCGAAAACGGGACACACACAAAAGGGACCTTACCGGGGAGCTGTTTTTT.

V gene TRBV3-1 (or the pseudogene TRBV3-2) combines with J gene TRBJ2-1, with D uncertain. The CDR3 covers 13 residues. Germline CDR1 LGHDT, CDR2 YNNKEL (reference sequence). Deletions cut 0 bases from V and 8 bases from J, with 8 bases between. CDR3 coding DNA: TGTGCCAGCAGCCAAGATCTAGGGTATGAGCAGTTCTTC. Translated, it gives CASSQDLGYEQFF.

The CDR3 here is CASSVRLGLAGEQFF. CDR3 DNA sequence: TGTGCCAGCAGCGTCAGGCTTGGACTAGCGGGTGAGCAGTTCTTC. This chain joins TRBV21-1 and TRBJ2-1; the table gives TRBD2 as D, unverified against the DNA. TRBV21-1 has pseudogene status. The length of the CDR3 is 15 residues.

The gene calls are TRBV18 and TRBJ2-1; 10 positions agree with TRBD2. Germline CDR1 KGHSH, CDR2 LQKENI. V was pared by 3 bases and J by 2 bases, with 4 bases of the junction left unmatched. The CDR3 runs to 16 residues. CDR3 sequence reads: CASSPYLAGAYNEQFF. The DNA for the CDR3 is TGTGCCAGCTCACCCTATCTAGCGGGAGCCTACAATGAGCAGTTCTTC.

The chain links TRBV3-1 (or the pseudogene TRBV3-2) to TRBJ1-5; weak D call: TRBD1 (5 bases). This CDR3 comprises 20 residues. In germline, CDR1 is LGHDT, CDR2 YNNKEL (reference sequence). The V end lost 4 bases, the J end lost 0 bases, and 25 bases lay between the germline ends. This CDR3 is CASSPYKPDRRFYSNQPQHF. CDR3 DNA sequence: TGTGCCAGCAGCCCCTACAAACCTGACAGAAGATTTTATAGCAATCAGCCCCAGCATTTT.

The rearrangement joins TRBV28 to TRBJ2-1; D is perhaps TRBD1 (5 bases). CDR1 is MDHEN and CDR2 is SYDVKM in the germline V gene. This CDR3 has 15 residues. Trimming cost V 7 bases and J 8 bases, with 21 bases left between them. CDR3 bases: TGTGCCAGCATCCCTCAATGGGGCAGGGCAGATGAGCAGTTCTTC. This encodes CASIPQWGRADEQFF.

This clone was counted a few times. V usage is TRBV28 and J usage is TRBJ1-5; no clear D gene. Germline V gives CDR1 MDHEN, CDR2 SYDVKM. V lost 4 bases and J lost 0, with 13 bases in between. This CDR3 spans 16 amino acids. The CDR3 here is CASSSLDKYSNQPQHF. CDR3 nucleotides: TGTGCCAGCAGTTCGCTAGATAAGTATAGCAATCAGCCCCAGCATTTT.

The chain has TRBV4-1 and TRBJ2-4; D possibly corresponds to TRBD2 (7 bases). V was trimmed by 2 bases and J by 0 bases, leaving 11 bases between them. The CDR3 runs to 16 residues. The V gene's germline CDR1 is MGHRA and CDR2 YSYEKL. CDR3 region: CASSQWGGAAKNIQYF. The CDR3 region has the DNA TGCGCCAGCAGCCAATGGGGGGGCGCAGCCAAAAACATTCAGTACTTC.